This passage covers 8 T cell receptor beta chains from one sample sequenced in a study of T cell responses to AZD1222 COVID-19 vaccine. This table comes from immunoSEQ multiplex PCR, and its TCRdb copy is limited to in-frame clones, with some not included. The sample consists of around 170,000 clones, 75% to 95% of them appearing once. The specimen comprised peripheral blood, sampled on day 0 of AZD1222 vaccination. These receptors originate from an adult in good health.

V usage is TRBV6-2 or TRBV6-3 and J usage is TRBJ1-5; 10 bases are a match to TRBD1. V lost 5 bases to trimming and J lost 6 bases; unmatched junction nucleotides: 13. CDR1 and CDR2 from the germline V gene are MNHEY and SVGEGT. This CDR3 is 17 amino acids long. For the CDR3, the DNA is TGTGCCAGCAGTGACAGGGGGCGCACGGTGGGCGGTCAGCCCCAGCATTTT. Encoded protein: CASSDRGRTVGGQPQHF.

The chain links TRBV5-6 to TRBJ1-1, with no clear D. V was clipped by 0 bases and J by 4 bases, with 4 bases between them. The length of the CDR3 is 12 residues. Looked up from germline, CDR1 is SGHDT and CDR2 is YYEEEE. The CDR3 DNA reads as TGTGCCAGCAGCTTGGTGTCCACTGAAGCTTTCTTT. It yields the protein CASSLVSTEAFF.

The table lists this clone with a count of one. This chain connects TRBV3-1 (or the pseudogene TRBV3-2) to TRBJ1-5; no reliable D call. Looked up from germline, CDR1 is LGHDT and CDR2 is YNNKEL (reference sequence). The length of the CDR3 is 14 residues. Trimming shortened V by 1 base and J by 9 bases, and 13 bases separated the two germline ends. This CDR3 reads CASSQGGGFVPQHF. The CDR3 DNA is TGTGCCAGCAGCCAAGGGGGAGGGTTTGTGCCCCAGCATTTT.

This clone turned up a few times. The V and J genes are TRBV7-3 and TRBJ2-1; D unclear. Germline V gene data show CDR1 as SGHTA and CDR2 as FQGTGA. Trimming took off 3 bases at V and 3 bases at J, with 6 bases between the two ends. The CDR3 loop spans 13 amino acids. CDR3 sequence (DNA): TGTGCCAGCAGCTTCGCGGACTACAATGAGCAGTTCTTC. Translation: CASSFADYNEQFF.

The chain links TRBV5-5 to TRBJ2-7; D unresolved. The length of the CDR3 is 14 residues. V gave up 4 bases and J gave up 4 bases, with 15 bases separating them. The germline V gene has CDR1 SGHKS and CDR2 YYEKEE (reference sequence). CDR3 nucleotide sequence: TGTGCCAGCAGCCCTTTTGTTGGCACTTACGAGCAGTACTTC. Protein sequence: CASSPFVGTYEQYF.

This sequence joins TRBV12-3 or TRBV12-4 and TRBJ1-1; unclear D gene. The germline V and J ends were trimmed by 5 bases and 0 bases, with 7 bases remaining between them. The CDR3 loop spans 13 amino acids. The CDR3 DNA is TGTGCCAGCAGTCGTTACCTGAACACTGAAGCTTTCTTT. Its protein is CASSRYLNTEAFF.

This chain links TRBV27 with TRBJ1-6; TRBD1 aligns across 10 bases. This CDR3 region has 13 residues. Germline V CDR1 and CDR2: MNHEY, SMNVEV (reference sequence). Trimming cost V 5 bases and J 12 bases; bases outside gene matches: 4. CDR3 in DNA: TGTGCCAGCAGTAGGGACAGGGGTGAACCCCTCCACTTT. Its translation is CASSRDRGEPLHF.

This clone showed up just once. The chain uses TRBV6-5 and TRBJ2-7, with 9 bases aligning to TRBD2. CDR3 length: 15 amino acids. Germline trimming cut 6 bases from V and 5 bases from J; bases unmatched to any gene: 11. Germline-derived CDR1 and CDR2 are MNHEY and SVGAGI. CDR3: CASSSRGGGADEQYF. The CDR3 nucleotides are TGTGCCAGCAGCAGCAGGGGCGGGGGGGCCGACGAGCAGTACTTC.